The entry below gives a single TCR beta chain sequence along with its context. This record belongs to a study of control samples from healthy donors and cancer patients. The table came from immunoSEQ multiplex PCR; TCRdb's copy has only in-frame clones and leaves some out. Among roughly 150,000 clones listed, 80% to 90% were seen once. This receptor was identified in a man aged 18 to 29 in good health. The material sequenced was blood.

This chain's CDR3 is CASSVREGWNGYTF. DNA of the CDR3: TGTGCCAGCAGCGTCAGGGAAGGATGGAATGGCTACACCTTC. The chain recombines TRBV7-2 with TRBJ1-2, with D tentatively TRBD1 (5 bases). The CDR3 consists of 14 residues. V was clipped by 5 bases and J by 6 bases, with 16 bases between them. Germline-derived CDR1 and CDR2 are SGHTA and FQGNSA. Complete variable domain (other parts from reference TRBV7-2 and TRBJ1-2): GAGVSQSPSNKVTEKGKDVELRCDPISGHTALYWYRQSLGQGLEFLIYFQGNSAPDKSGLPSDRFSAERTGGSVSTLTIQRTQQEDSAVYLCASSVREGWNGYTFGSGTRLTVV.